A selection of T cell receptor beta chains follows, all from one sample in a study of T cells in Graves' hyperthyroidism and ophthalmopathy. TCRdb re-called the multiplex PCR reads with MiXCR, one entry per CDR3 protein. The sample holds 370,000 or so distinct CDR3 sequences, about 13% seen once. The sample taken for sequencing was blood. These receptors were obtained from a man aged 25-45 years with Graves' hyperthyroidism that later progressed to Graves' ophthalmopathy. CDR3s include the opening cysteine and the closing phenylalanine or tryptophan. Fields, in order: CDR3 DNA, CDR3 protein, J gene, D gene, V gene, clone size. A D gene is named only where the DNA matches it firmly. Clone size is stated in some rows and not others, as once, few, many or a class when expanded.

CDR3 DNA: TGTGCCACCAGTGAGGGCAGGCGGGCCAATGAGCAGTTCTTC; CDR3 protein: CATSEGRRANEQFF; J gene: TRBJ2-1; D gene: NA; V gene: TRBV24-1; clone size: NA
CDR3 DNA: TGTGCCAGCAGCTTAGTCTTCCTCACCGGGGAGCTGTTTTTT; CDR3 protein: CASSLVFLTGELFF; J gene: TRBJ2-2; D gene: NA; V gene: TRBV7-2; clone size: NA
CDR3 DNA: TGCGCCAGCAGCCAAGATCCGGACGGATATGGCTACACCTTC; CDR3 protein: CASSQDPDGYGYTF; J gene: TRBJ1-2; D gene: NA; V gene: TRBV4-1; clone size: NA
CDR3 DNA: TGTGCCAGCAGTTTAAGAAGTAGGACAGCACCATGTGAAGCTTTCTTT; CDR3 protein: CASSLRSRTAPCEAFF; J gene: TRBJ1-1; D gene: NA; V gene: TRBV28; clone size: many
CDR3 DNA: TGTGCCACCAGTGATCGGGCCAGCATTCAGTACTTC; CDR3 protein: CATSDRASIQYF; J gene: TRBJ2-4; D gene: NA; V gene: TRBV24-1; clone size: few
CDR3 DNA: TGTGCCAGCAGCTCTCTGGGTTTAGATACGCAGTATTTT; CDR3 protein: CASSSLGLDTQYF; J gene: TRBJ2-3; D gene: NA; V gene: TRBV7-9; clone size: few
CDR3 DNA: TGTGCCAGCTCACCGGCCGGGACAAGTAACACCGGGGAGCTGTTTTTT; CDR3 protein: CASSPAGTSNTGELFF; J gene: TRBJ2-2; D gene: NA; V gene: TRBV18; clone size: NA
CDR3 DNA: TGTGCTAGTGGTTTGGTACCGAATAATTCACCCCTCCACTTT; CDR3 protein: CASGLVPNNSPLHF; J gene: TRBJ1-6; D gene: NA; V gene: TRBV12-5; clone size: few
CDR3 DNA: TGTGCCAGCAGAGACACTAGCGGGGGGGGCACAGATACGCAGTATTTT; CDR3 protein: CASRDTSGGGTDTQYF; J gene: TRBJ2-3; D gene: TRBD2; V gene: TRBV7-9; clone size: NA
CDR3 DNA: TGTGCCTGGAGTGTAGACGGTTACAATGAGCAGTTCTTC; CDR3 protein: CAWSVDGYNEQFF; J gene: TRBJ2-1; D gene: NA; V gene: TRBV30; clone size: NA
CDR3 DNA: TGTGCCAGCAGTGACTCGACAGGCTATAATTCACCCCTCCACTTT; CDR3 protein: CASSDSTGYNSPLHF; J gene: TRBJ1-6; D gene: NA; V gene: TRBV6-4; clone size: NA
CDR3 DNA: TGTGCCAGCACTGGGACTAGCGGTTCCTACAATGAGCAGTTCTTC; CDR3 protein: CASTGTSGSYNEQFF; J gene: TRBJ2-1; D gene: TRBD2; V gene: TRBV6-2/TRBV6-3; clone size: NA
CDR3 DNA: TGCGCCAGCAGCCAAGAGAAGACCCAGTACTTC; CDR3 protein: CASSQEKTQYF; J gene: TRBJ2-5; D gene: NA; V gene: TRBV4-1; clone size: NA
CDR3 DNA: TGTGCCAGCAGCTCCACTACCCGGGTGAGAAAAATCACAGATACGCAGTATTTT; CDR3 protein: CASSSTTRVRKITDTQYF; J gene: TRBJ2-3; D gene: NA; V gene: TRBV7-8; clone size: NA
CDR3 DNA: TGTGCCAGCAACCCGACAGGGGGCGCTAACTATGGCTACACCTTC; CDR3 protein: CASNPTGGANYGYTF; J gene: TRBJ1-2; D gene: TRBD1; V gene: TRBV12-3/TRBV12-4; clone size: many
CDR3 DNA: TGTGCCAGCAGTGTCTCAGGGATCGGGGAGCTGTTTTTT; CDR3 protein: CASSVSGIGELFF; J gene: TRBJ2-2; D gene: NA; V gene: TRBV6-1; clone size: few
CDR3 DNA: TGTGCCAGCAGCCCACAGACTAGCCGCGAGCAGTACTTC; CDR3 protein: CASSPQTSREQYF; J gene: TRBJ2-7; D gene: TRBD2; V gene: TRBV5-4; clone size: few
CDR3 DNA: TGTGCCAGCAGTGTACCCGGGACAGCCACCTCTGAAGCTTTCTTT; CDR3 protein: CASSVPGTATSEAFF; J gene: TRBJ1-1; D gene: TRBD1; V gene: TRBV6-1; clone size: many
CDR3 DNA: TGTGCCAGCAGTTTGGGAGGGACCGATCAGCCCCAGCATTTT; CDR3 protein: CASSLGGTDQPQHF; J gene: TRBJ1-5; D gene: NA; V gene: TRBV27; clone size: NA
CDR3 DNA: TGTGCCAGCAGCTTTACAGACTTTAACTATGGCTACACCTTC; CDR3 protein: CASSFTDFNYGYTF; J gene: TRBJ1-2; D gene: NA; V gene: TRBV5-5; clone size: many
CDR3 DNA: TGTGCCAGCAGTCCAAGACAGGGAGTGAGCTATGGCTACACCTTC; CDR3 protein: CASSPRQGVSYGYTF; J gene: TRBJ1-2; D gene: TRBD1; V gene: TRBV12-3/TRBV12-4; clone size: many
CDR3 DNA: TGTGCCAGCACCCCCAGGGATAACTATGGCTACACCTTC; CDR3 protein: CASTPRDNYGYTF; J gene: TRBJ1-2; D gene: NA; V gene: TRBV12-3/TRBV12-4; clone size: many
CDR3 DNA: TGTGCCACCAGTGACCCGGCAAGGGACGGAAACACCATATATTTT; CDR3 protein: CATSDPARDGNTIYF; J gene: TRBJ1-3; D gene: NA; V gene: TRBV24-1; clone size: many
CDR3 DNA: TGCAGTGCTCAATCCCAGGGGGGCCAGCTTTATAGCAATCAGCCCCAGCATTTT; CDR3 protein: CSAQSQGGQLYSNQPQHF; J gene: TRBJ1-5; D gene: TRBD1; V gene: TRBV20-1; clone size: NA
CDR3 DNA: TGCAGTGCTAGAGAGCGGCGAAGCTCCTACAATGAGCAGTTCTTC; CDR3 protein: CSARERRSSYNEQFF; J gene: TRBJ2-1; D gene: NA; V gene: TRBV20-1; clone size: many
CDR3 DNA: TGTGCCAGCACTTCTAGCGGGGCGGGGACCGGGGAGCTGTTTTTT; CDR3 protein: CASTSSGAGTGELFF; J gene: TRBJ2-2; D gene: TRBD2; V gene: TRBV2; clone size: many
CDR3 DNA: TGCAGTGCTGGTTACAGGGGGCCTGGAAACACCATATATTTT; CDR3 protein: CSAGYRGPGNTIYF; J gene: TRBJ1-3; D gene: TRBD1; V gene: TRBV20-1; clone size: NA
CDR3 DNA: TGTGCCAGCAGCTTTCAAGTAGGGGGCTACACCTTC; CDR3 protein: CASSFQVGGYTF; J gene: TRBJ1-2; D gene: NA; V gene: TRBV7-2; clone size: many
CDR3 DNA: TGTGCCAGCACCTTGAGGGGGGACTATGGCTACACCTTC; CDR3 protein: CASTLRGDYGYTF; J gene: TRBJ1-2; D gene: NA; V gene: TRBV12-3/TRBV12-4; clone size: many